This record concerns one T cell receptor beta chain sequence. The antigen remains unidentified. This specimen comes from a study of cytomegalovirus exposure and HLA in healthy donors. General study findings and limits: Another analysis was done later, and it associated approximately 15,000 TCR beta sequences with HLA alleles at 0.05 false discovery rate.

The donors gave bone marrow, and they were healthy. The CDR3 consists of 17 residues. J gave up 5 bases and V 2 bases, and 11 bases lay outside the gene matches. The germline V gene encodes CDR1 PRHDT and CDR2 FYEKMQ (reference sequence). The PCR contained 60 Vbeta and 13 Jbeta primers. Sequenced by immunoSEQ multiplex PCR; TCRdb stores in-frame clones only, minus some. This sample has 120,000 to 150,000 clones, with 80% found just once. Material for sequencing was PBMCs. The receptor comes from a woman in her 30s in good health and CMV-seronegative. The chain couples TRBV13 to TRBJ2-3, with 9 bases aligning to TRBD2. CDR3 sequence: CASSLFLGERGEDTQYF. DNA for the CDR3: TGTGCCAGCAGCTTATTCCTGGGGGAGCGGGGGGAAGATACGCAGTATTTT.